The 2 T cell receptor beta chains below were found in one sample sequenced in a study of shared clonotypes between healthy human individuals. The protocol was immunoSEQ multiplex PCR, while the TCRdb copy is restricted to in-frame clones and leaves out a portion. Seen here are 700,000 or so clones, around 72% observed once, and the top ten hold under 2%. Sequenced sample: memory CD4+ T cells sorted from blood. Subset described: CD45RA-negative fraction. The receptors were sampled from a woman under 40 in good health.

This chain uses TRBV10-3 with TRBJ2-7; D unresolved. Deletions cut 2 bases from V and 4 bases from J, with 15 bases between. The CDR3 extends over 15 amino acids. The germline V gene encodes CDR1 ENHRY and CDR2 SYGVKD. DNA for the CDR3: TGTGCCATCAGTGAGGGGGTGGGGTGGAATTACGAGCAGTACTTC. This codes for CAISEGVGWNYEQYF.

This rearrangement joins TRBV28 to TRBJ1-2, with no clear D. Germline CDR1 MDHEN, CDR2 SYDVKM. V gave up 4 bases and J gave up 4 bases, with 13 bases separating them. CDR3 size: 14 residues. The CDR3 protein is CASSYPGGSYGYTF. CDR3 sequence (DNA): TGTGCCAGCAGTTACCCGGGCGGCTCCTATGGCTACACCTTC.